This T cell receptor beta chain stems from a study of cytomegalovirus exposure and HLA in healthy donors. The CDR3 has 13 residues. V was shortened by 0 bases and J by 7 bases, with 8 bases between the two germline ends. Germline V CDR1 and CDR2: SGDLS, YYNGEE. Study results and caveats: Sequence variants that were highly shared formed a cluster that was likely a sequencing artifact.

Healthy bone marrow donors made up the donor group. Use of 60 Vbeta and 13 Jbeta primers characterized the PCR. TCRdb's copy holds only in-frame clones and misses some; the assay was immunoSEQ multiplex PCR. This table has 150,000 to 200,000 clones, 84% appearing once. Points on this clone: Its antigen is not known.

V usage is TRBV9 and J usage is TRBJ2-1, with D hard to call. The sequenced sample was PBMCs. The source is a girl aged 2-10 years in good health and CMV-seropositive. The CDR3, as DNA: TGTGCCAGCAGCGTAGGGGCATTTAATGAGCAGTTCTTC. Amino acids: CASSVGAFNEQFF.